What follows is one T cell receptor (beta chain) and its context. Its antigen remains unidentified. This sample is part of a study of cytomegalovirus exposure and HLA in healthy donors. General study results and limits: Accurate prediction of HLA-A and HLA-B alleles (for most subjects) was reportedly achieved from TCR beta sequences.

Germline V gene sequence: CDR1 SGHVS, CDR2 FQNEAQ. Trimming took 5 bases from V and 0 from J; bases not matched to a gene: 3. CDR3 size: 14 residues. The study ran its PCR with 60 Vbeta and 13 Jbeta primers. In the authors' methods: There were about 80 million unique TCR beta chains by a later count, and about 11 million of them were shared. Sequencing was performed with immunoSEQ multiplex PCR; in TCRdb, only in-frame clones are kept and a portion is missing. The DNA gave D and trimming, while V, J and clone size come from that table. The sample yields some 150,000 clones, roughly 89% seen once. The chain links TRBV7-8 to TRBJ1-1, with 7 bases matching TRBD1. Source material: PBMCs. This receptor was taken from a woman in her twenties or thirties in good health and CMV-seronegative. CDR3 in DNA: TGTGCCAGCAGCATAGACAGGGTGAACACTGAAGCTTTCTTT. Amino acids: CASSIDRVNTEAFF. Using reference TRBV7-8 and TRBJ1-1 for the parts outside the CDR3, the full variable domain is GAGVSQSPRYKVAKRGQDVALRCDPISGHVSLFWYQQALGQGPEFLTYFQNEAQLDKSGLPSDRFFAERPEGSVSTLKIQRTQQEDSAVYLCASSIDRVNTEAFFGQGTRLTVV.